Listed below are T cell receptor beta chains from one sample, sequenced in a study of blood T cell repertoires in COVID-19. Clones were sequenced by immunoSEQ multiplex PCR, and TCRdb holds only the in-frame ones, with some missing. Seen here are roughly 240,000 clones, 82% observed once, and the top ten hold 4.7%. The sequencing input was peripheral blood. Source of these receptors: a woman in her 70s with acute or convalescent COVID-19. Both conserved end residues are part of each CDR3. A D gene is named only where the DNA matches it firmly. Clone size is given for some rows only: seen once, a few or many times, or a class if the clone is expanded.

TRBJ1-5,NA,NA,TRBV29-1,CSVPTGTRSFNQPQHF,TGCAGCGTCCCCACCGGGACACGATCCTTCAATCAGCCCCAGCATTTT
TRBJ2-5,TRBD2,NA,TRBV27,CASSPRTSGGQETQYF,TGTGCCAGCAGTCCTAGGACTAGCGGTGGGCAAGAGACCCAGTACTTC
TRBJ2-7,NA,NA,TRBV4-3,CASSRFNTGQYF,TGCGCCAGCAGCCGCTTCAATACGGGGCAGTACTTC
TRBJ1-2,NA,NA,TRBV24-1,CATGPDQYGYTF,TGTGCCACCGGGCCGGATCAATATGGCTACACCTTC
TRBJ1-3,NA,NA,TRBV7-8,CASSLIQGPVSSGNTIYF,TGTGCCAGCAGCTTAATCCAGGGGCCCGTTAGCTCTGGAAACACCATATATTTT
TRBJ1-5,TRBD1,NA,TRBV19,CASSMAQTGGQPQHF,TGTGCCAGTAGTATGGCCCAGACAGGGGGGCAGCCCCAGCATTTT
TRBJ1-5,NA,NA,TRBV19,CASSIDRAGPQHF,TGTGCCAGTAGTATAGATCGTGCAGGGCCCCAGCATTTT
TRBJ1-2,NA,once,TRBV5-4,CASSSGQSTNYGYTF,TGTGCCAGCAGCTCAGGACAGAGTACTAACTATGGCTACACCTTC
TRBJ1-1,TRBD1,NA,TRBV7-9,CASSWDRGTTEAFF,TGTGCCAGCAGTTGGGACAGGGGGACCACTGAAGCTTTCTTT
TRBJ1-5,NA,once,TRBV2,CASSELASNQPQHF,TGTGCCAGCAGTGAATTGGCTTCAAATCAGCCCCAGCATTTT
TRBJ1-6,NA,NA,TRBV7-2,CASSLMAGHNSPLHF,TGTGCCAGCAGCTTAATGGCAGGGCATAATTCACCCCTCCACTTT
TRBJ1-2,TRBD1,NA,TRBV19,CASSIGQGYGYTF,TGTGCCAGTAGTATCGGACAGGGGTATGGCTACACCTTC
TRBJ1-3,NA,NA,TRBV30,CAWNLGARNSGNTIYF,TGTGCCTGGAATCTAGGGGCCCGCAACTCTGGAAACACCATATATTTT
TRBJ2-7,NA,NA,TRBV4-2,CASSQAGTISYEQYF,TGTGCCAGCAGCCAAGCGGGGACAATCTCCTACGAGCAGTACTTC
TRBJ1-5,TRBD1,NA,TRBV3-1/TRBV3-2,CASSQEGLQGAAQPQHF,TGTGCCAGCAGCCAAGAGGGCTTACAGGGGGCGGCCCAGCCCCAGCATTTT
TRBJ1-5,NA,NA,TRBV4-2,CASSQVSSGDQPQHF,TGTGCCAGCAGCCAAGTATCCTCCGGGGATCAGCCCCAGCATTTT